The 13 T cell receptor beta chains reported below all come from one sample, sequenced in a study of control samples from healthy donors and cancer patients. The table came from immunoSEQ multiplex PCR; TCRdb's copy has only in-frame clones and leaves some out. The repertoire holds tens of thousands of clones, with about 90% as singletons. The sequenced material came from blood. These receptors came from a man between 45 and 60 years old in good health.

The rearrangement uses TRBV21-1 and TRBJ1-2. TRBV21-1 is listed as a pseudogene. This CDR3 region has 15 residues. CDR3 sequence (DNA): TGTGCCAGCAGCAAAGGAGAAGGGCCCACAAGGGGCTACACCTTC. This codes for CASSKGEGPTRGYTF.

The sample holds one count of this clone. The rearrangement links TRBV4-1 to TRBJ1-1, with TRBD1 matching 8 bases. CDR3 length: 17 residues. In germline, CDR1 is MGHRA, CDR2 YSYEKL. Trimming removed 4 bases from V and 4 bases from J; junction bases left unmatched: 14. The CDR3 sequence: CASSLTRTGRGITEAFF. The CDR3 DNA reads TGCGCCAGCAGCCTAACTCGGACAGGGAGGGGTATCACTGAAGCTTTCTTT.

The CDR3 DNA reads as TGTGCCAGCAGCCAAAGCGACGGCTCTGGGGCCAACGTCCTGACTTTC. Protein product: CASSQSDGSGANVLTF. The chain is built from TRBV3-1 (or the pseudogene TRBV3-2) and TRBJ2-6; D not resolved. CDR3 length equals 16 residues. Per germline, CDR1 LGHDT and CDR2 YNNKEL (reference sequence). Trimming stripped 2 bases from V and 0 bases from J, with 8 bases between.

This chain uses TRBV5-4 with TRBJ2-3; 12 nucleotides agree with TRBD2. The V and J ends lost 4 bases and 4 bases, in that order; junction bases with no gene match: 7. The length of the CDR3 is 16 residues. CDR1 and CDR2 (germline): SGHNT, YYREEE (reference sequence). For the CDR3, the DNA is TGTGCCAGCAGCCCGACTAGCGGGAGAGGGGCAGATACGCAGTATTTT. It yields the protein CASSPTSGRGADTQYF.

This chain uses TRBV5-1 with TRBJ1-1, with 7 bases that match TRBD1. This CDR3 is 15 amino acids long. Germline assignment: CDR1 SGHRS and CDR2 YFSETQ. V lost 3 bases to trimming and J lost 3 bases; unmatched junction nucleotides: 8. The chain's CDR3 is CASSWQGGSDTEAFF. For the CDR3, the DNA is TGCGCCAGCAGCTGGCAGGGGGGCTCGGACACTGAAGCTTTCTTT.

This clone was detected once. The J gene is TRBJ1-5, the V gene TRBV18; possibly TRBD1 for D (6 bases). Germline-derived CDR1 and CDR2 are KGHSH and LQKENI. V was cut by 5 bases and J by 3 bases, with 14 bases left in between. The CDR3 runs 15 residues. CDR3 protein: CASSVGQSLNQPQHF. DNA of the CDR3: TGTGCCAGCTCAGTTGGACAGAGCCTCAATCAGCCCCAGCATTTT.

V and J are TRBV24-1 and TRBJ1-4; D might be TRBD1 (5 bases). CDR1 and CDR2 (germline): KGHDR, SFDVKD. This CDR3 contains 15 residues. V dropped 3 bases and J dropped 8 bases, with 15 bases sitting between them. CDR3 bases: TGTGCCACCAGTGATAGCCGGGGCCTGACGGAAAAACTGTTTTTT. This sequence encodes CATSDSRGLTEKLFF.

This chain links TRBV29-1 with TRBJ2-2; D possibly corresponds to TRBD1 (5 bases). Germline V lookup: CDR1 SQVTM, CDR2 ANQGSEA. CDR3 length: 15 residues. V was clipped by 5 bases and J by 0 bases, with 13 bases between them. CDR3 sequence: CSVFQGISNTGELFF. The CDR3 DNA follows: TGCAGCGTTTTCCAGGGAATATCGAACACCGGGGAGCTGTTTTTT.

The chain is built from TRBV21-1 and TRBJ2-7; the table calls TRBD1, which could not be checked here. TRBV21-1 is marked as a pseudogene. This CDR3 is 15 amino acids long. CDR3 amino acids: CASSASRDSTYEQYF. The CDR3 DNA is TGTGCCAGCAGCGCCAGTCGGGACAGCACCTACGAGCAGTACTTC.

The chain uses TRBV5-1 and TRBJ2-7; 10 bases are shared with TRBD2. V dropped 2 bases and J dropped 1; count of bases not matched to a gene: 6. This CDR3 comprises 16 residues. CDR1 SGHRS and CDR2 YFSETQ come from the germline V gene. CDR3 amino acids: CASSFLAGARSYEQYF. DNA of the CDR3: TGCGCCAGCAGCTTTCTAGCGGGAGCCCGGTCCTACGAGCAGTACTTC.

The chain employs TRBV6-5 and TRBJ1-5; 9 positions agree with TRBD1. CDR1 MNHEY and CDR2 SVGAGI come from the germline V gene. This CDR3 has 13 amino acids. The V gene end was trimmed by 10 bases and the J gene end by 6 bases; junction bases not matched to a gene: 7. Here the CDR3 reads CATSGTGPQPQHF. The CDR3 DNA reads TGTGCCACCTCCGGGACAGGGCCTCAGCCCCAGCATTTT.

The chain recombines TRBV11-2 with TRBJ2-5; D is unresolved. V lost 2 bases to trimming and J lost 5 bases, with 6 bases between them. This CDR3 spans 12 amino acids. The germline V gene has CDR1 SGHAT and CDR2 FQNNGV. As DNA, the CDR3 is TGTGCCAGCAGCTTAACGCCGGAGACCCAGTACTTC. This gives the protein CASSLTPETQYF.

V gene TRBV11-3 combines with J gene TRBJ2-7; 9 nucleotides match TRBD2. V lost 5 bases and J lost 7; bases outside the gene matches: 3. Germline V gives CDR1 SGHNT, CDR2 YENEEA. The length of the CDR3 is 12 residues. This CDR3 is CASSVAGVEQYF. The DNA for the CDR3 is TGTGCCAGCAGCGTAGCGGGAGTAGAGCAGTACTTC.